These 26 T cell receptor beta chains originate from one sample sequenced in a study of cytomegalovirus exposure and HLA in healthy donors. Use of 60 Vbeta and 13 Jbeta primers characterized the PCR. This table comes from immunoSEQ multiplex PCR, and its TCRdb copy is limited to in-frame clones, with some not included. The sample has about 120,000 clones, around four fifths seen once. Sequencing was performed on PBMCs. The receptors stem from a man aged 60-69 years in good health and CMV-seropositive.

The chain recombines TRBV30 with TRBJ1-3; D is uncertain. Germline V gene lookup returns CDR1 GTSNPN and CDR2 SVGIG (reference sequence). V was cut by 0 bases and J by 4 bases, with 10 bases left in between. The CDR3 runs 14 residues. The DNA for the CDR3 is TGTGCCTGGAGTGTACGAGGGCTCGGAAACACCATATATTTT. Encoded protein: CAWSVRGLGNTIYF.

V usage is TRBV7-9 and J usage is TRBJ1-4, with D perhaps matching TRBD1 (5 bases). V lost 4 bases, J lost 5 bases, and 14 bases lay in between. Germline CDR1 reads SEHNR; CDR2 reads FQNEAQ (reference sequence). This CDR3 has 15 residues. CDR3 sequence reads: CASSSSQAGNEKLFF. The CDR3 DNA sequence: TGTGCCAGCAGCTCTTCACAGGCTGGGAATGAAAAACTGTTTTTT.

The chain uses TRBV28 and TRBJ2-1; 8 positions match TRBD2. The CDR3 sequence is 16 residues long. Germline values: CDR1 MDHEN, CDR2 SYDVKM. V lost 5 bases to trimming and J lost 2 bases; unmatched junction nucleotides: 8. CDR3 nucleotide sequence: TGTGCCAGCAGTCACCCTCTAGCGGGCGCCTACAATGAGCAGTTCTTC. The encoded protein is CASSHPLAGAYNEQFF.

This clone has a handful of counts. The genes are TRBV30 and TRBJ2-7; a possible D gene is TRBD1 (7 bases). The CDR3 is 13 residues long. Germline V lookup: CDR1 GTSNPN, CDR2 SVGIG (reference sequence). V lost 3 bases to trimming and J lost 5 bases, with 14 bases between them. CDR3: CAWRQGGKNEQYF. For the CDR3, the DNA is TGTGCCTGGAGGCAGGGGGGAAAAAACGAGCAGTACTTC.

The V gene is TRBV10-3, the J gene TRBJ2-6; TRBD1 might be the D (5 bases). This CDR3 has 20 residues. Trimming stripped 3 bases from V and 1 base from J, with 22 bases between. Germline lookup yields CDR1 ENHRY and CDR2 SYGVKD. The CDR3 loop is CAISDPTRSRAGSGANVLTF. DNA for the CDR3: TGTGCCATCAGTGACCCCACCCGCTCCCGGGCAGGGTCTGGGGCCAACGTCCTGACTTTC.

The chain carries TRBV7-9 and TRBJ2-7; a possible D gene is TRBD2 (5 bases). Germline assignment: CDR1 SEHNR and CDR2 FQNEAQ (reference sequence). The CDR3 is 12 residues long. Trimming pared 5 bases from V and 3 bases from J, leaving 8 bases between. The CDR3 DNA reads TGTGCCAGCAGCGGTGGGAGCTACGAGCAGTACTTC. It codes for CASSGGSYEQYF.

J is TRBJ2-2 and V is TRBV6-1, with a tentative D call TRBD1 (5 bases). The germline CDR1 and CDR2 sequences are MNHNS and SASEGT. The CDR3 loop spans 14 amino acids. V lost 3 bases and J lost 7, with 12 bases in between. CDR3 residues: CASSDQGWVGELFF. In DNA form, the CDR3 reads TGTGCCAGCAGTGACCAGGGCTGGGTCGGGGAGCTGTTTTTT.

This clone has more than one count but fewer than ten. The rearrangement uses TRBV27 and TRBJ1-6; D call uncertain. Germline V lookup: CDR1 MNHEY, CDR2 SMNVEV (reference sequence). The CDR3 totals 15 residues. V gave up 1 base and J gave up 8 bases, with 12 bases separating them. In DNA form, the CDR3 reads TGTGCCAGCAGTTTATATCGGGGTAGAGATTCACCCCTCCACTTT. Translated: CASSLYRGRDSPLHF.

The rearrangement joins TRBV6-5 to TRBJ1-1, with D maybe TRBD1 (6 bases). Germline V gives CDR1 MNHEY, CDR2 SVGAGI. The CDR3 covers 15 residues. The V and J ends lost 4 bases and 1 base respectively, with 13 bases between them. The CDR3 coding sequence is TGTGCCAGCAGTTCTTCACAGGGCGAGAACACTGAAGCTTTCTTT. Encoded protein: CASSSSQGENTEAFF.

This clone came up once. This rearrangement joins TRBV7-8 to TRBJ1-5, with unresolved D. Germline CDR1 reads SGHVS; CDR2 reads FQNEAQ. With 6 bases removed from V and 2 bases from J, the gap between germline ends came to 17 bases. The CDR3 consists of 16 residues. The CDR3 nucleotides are TGTGCCAGCAGTACCAAACGATGGGGAGGCAATCAGCCCCAGCATTTT. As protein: CASSTKRWGGNQPQHF.

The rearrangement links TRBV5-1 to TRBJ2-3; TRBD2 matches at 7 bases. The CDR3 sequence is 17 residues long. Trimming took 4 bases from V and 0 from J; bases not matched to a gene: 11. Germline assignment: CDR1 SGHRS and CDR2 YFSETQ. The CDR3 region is CASSASGSPLSTDTQYF. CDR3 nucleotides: TGCGCCAGCAGCGCTAGCGGATCGCCCCTAAGCACAGATACGCAGTATTTT. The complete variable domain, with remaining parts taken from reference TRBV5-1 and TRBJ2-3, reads KAGVTQTPRYLIKTRGQQVTLSCSPISGHRSVSWYQQTPGQGLQFLFEYFSETQRNKGNFPGRFSGRQFSNSRSEMNVSTLELGDSALYLCASSASGSPLSTDTQYFGPGTRLTVL.

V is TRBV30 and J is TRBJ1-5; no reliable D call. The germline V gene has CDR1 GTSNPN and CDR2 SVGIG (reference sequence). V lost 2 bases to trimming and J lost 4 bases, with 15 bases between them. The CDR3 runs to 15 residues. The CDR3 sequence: CAWSRSGVGNQPQHF. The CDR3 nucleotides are TGTGCCTGGAGTCGCTCCGGGGTGGGTAATCAGCCCCAGCATTTT.

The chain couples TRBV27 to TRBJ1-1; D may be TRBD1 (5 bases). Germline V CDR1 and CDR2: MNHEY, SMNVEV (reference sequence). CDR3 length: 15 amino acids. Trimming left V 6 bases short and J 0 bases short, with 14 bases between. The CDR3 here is CASSNLWGLNTEAFF. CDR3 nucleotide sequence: TGTGCCAGCAGCAATCTGTGGGGCCTGAACACTGAAGCTTTCTTT.

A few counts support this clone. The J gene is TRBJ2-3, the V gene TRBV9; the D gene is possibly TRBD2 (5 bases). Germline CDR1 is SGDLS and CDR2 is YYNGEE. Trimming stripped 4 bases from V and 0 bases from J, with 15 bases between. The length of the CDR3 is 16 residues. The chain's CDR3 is CASSPRGSTSTDTQYF. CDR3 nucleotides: TGTGCCAGCAGCCCCCGGGGTTCTACTAGCACAGATACGCAGTATTTT. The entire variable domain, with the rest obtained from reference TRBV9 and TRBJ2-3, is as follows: DSGVTQTPKHLITATGQRVTLRCSPRSGDLSVYWYQQSLDQGLQFLIQYYNGEERAKGNILERFSAQQFPDLHSELNLSSLELGDSALYFCASSPRGSTSTDTQYFGPGTRLTVL.

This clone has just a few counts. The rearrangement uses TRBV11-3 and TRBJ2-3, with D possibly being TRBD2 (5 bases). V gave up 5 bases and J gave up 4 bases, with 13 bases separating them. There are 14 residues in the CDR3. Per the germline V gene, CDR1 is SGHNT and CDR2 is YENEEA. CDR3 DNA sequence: TGTGCCAGCAGCGCAACTAGGAGCGCAGATACGCAGTATTTT. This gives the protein CASSATRSADTQYF.

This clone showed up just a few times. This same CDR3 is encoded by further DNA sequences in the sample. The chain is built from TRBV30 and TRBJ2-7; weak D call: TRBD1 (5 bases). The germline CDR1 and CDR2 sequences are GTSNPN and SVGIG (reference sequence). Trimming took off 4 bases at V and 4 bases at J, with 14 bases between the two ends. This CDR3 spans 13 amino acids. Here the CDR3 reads CAWKVGPAYEQYF. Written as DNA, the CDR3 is TGTGCCTGGAAGGTGGGGCCGGCATACGAGCAGTACTTC.

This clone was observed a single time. The CDR3 nucleotides are TGTGCCAGCAGCGTAGAAGGGGCTAGCGGGGGGTCTCCCTCCCCCCCAGATACGCAGTATTTT. Protein sequence: CASSVEGASGGSPSPPDTQYF. The chain is built from TRBV9 and TRBJ2-3; 11 bases line up with TRBD2. This CDR3 has 21 residues. V lost 0 bases to trimming and J lost 4 bases; unmatched junction nucleotides: 19. Germline V gene lookup returns CDR1 SGDLS and CDR2 YYNGEE.

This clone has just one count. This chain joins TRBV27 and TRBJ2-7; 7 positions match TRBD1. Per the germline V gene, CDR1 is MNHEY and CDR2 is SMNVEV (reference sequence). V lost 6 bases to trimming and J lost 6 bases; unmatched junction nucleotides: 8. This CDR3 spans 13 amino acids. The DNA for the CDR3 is TGTGCCAGCAGCCCCCGGGCAGGGGGCGAGCAGTACTTC. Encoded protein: CASSPRAGGEQYF.

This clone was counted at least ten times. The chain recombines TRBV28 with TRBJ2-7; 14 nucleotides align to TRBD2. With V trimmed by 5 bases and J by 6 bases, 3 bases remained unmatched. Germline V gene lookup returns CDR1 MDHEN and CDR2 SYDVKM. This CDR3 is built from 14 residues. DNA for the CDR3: TGTGCCAGCAGTAAGACTAGCGGGAGGGTCGAGCAGTACTTC. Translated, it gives CASSKTSGRVEQYF. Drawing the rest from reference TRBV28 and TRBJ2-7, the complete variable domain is DVKVTQSSRYLVKRTGEKVFLECVQDMDHENMFWYRQDPGLGLRLIYFSYDVKMKEKGDIPEGYSVSREKKERFSLILESASTNQTSMYLCASSKTSGRVEQYFGPGTRLTVT.

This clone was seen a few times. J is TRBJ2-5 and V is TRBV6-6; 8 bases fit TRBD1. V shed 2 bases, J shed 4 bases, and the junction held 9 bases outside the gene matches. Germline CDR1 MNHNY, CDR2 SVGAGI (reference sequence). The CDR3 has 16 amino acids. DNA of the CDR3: TGTGCCAGCAGTTACGTAGGACAGGGTTATGGAGAGACCCAGTACTTC. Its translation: CASSYVGQGYGETQYF.

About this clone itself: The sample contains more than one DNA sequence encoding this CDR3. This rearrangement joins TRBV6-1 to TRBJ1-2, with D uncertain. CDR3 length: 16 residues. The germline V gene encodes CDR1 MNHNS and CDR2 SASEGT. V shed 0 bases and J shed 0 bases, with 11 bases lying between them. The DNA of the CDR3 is TGTGCCAGCAGTGAAGCGCTAACCTTAGCTAACTATGGCTACACCTTC. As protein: CASSEALTLANYGYTF.

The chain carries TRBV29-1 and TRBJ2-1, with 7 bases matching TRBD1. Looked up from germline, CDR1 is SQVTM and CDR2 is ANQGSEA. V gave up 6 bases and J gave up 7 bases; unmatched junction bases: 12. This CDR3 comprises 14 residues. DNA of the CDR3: TGCAGCGTCGCTTTGACAGGGATGATGAATGAGCAGTTCTTC. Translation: CSVALTGMMNEQFF.

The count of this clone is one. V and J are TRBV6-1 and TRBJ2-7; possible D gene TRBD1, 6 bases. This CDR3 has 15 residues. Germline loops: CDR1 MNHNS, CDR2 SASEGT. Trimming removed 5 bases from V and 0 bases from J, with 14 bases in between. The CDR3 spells CASSSTGHRSYEQYF. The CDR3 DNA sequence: TGTGCCAGCAGTTCGACGGGACACCGCTCCTACGAGCAGTACTTC.

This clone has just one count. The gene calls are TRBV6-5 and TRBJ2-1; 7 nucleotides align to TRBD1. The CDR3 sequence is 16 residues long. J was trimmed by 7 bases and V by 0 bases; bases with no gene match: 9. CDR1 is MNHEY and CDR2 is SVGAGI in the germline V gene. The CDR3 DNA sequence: TGTGCCAGCAGTTACTCGAGGGCAGGGGGTAGGAATGAGCAGTTCTTC. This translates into CASSYSRAGGRNEQFF.

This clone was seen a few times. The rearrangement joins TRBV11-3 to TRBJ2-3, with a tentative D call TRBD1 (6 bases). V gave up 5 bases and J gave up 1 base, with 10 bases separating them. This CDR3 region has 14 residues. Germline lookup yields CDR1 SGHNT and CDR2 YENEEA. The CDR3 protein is CASSARQGTDTQYF. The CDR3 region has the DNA TGTGCCAGCAGCGCCCGACAGGGCACAGATACGCAGTATTTT.

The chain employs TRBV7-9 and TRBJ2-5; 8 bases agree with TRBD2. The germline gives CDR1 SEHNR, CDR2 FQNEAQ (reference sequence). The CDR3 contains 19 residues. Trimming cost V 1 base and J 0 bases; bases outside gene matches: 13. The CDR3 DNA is TGTGCCAGCAGCTTAGATGGCGGGGTTAGTAGCGGGGACCAAGAGACCCAGTACTTC. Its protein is CASSLDGGVSSGDQETQYF.